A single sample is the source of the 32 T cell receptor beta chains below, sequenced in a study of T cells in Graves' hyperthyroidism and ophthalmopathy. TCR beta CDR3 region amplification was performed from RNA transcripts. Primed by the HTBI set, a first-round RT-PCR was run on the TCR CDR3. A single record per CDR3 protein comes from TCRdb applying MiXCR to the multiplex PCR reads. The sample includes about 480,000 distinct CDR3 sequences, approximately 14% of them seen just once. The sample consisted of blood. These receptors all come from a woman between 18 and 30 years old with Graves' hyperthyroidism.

CDR3 bases: TGTGCCAGCAGTGAAGCCATCCTAAGGAGCTATGGCTACACCTTC. This translates into CASSEAILRSYGYTF. The chain uses TRBV6-1 and TRBJ1-2; D is unclear. This CDR3 is 15 amino acids long. Looked up from germline, CDR1 is MNHNS and CDR2 is SASEGT. Deletions cut 0 bases from V and 4 bases from J, with 12 bases between.

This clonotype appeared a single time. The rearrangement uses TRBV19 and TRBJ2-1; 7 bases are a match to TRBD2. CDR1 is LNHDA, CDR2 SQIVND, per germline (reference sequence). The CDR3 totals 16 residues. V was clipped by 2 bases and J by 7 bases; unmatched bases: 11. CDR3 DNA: TGTGCCAGTAGTATATTGGAGGGAGGGCCGCGGAATGAGCAGTTCTTC. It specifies CASSILEGGPRNEQFF.

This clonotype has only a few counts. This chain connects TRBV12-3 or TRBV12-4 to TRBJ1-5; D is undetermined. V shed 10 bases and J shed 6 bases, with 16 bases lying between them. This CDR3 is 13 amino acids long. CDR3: CATPGTFPQPQHF. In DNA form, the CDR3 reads TGTGCCACCCCCGGCACCTTCCCTCAGCCCCAGCATTTT.

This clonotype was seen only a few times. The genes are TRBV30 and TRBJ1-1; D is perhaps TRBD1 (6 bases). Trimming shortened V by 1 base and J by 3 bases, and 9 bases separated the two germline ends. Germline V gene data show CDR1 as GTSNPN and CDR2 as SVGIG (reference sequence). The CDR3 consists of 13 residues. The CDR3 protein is CAWSGAGDTEAFF. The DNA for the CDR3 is TGTGCCTGGAGTGGGGCAGGGGACACTGAAGCTTTCTTT.

The CDR3 nucleotides are TGTGCCAGCAGCCTCGGTCTAGCGGGAGGGCAGTTCTTC. This translates into CASSLGLAGGQFF. This sequence joins TRBV11-2 and TRBJ2-1; TRBD2 matches 11 bases. CDR3 length: 13 amino acids. The junction had 6 bases not matched to a gene; V was cut back by 5 bases and J by 12 bases. CDR1 and CDR2 from the germline V gene are SGHAT and FQNNGV.

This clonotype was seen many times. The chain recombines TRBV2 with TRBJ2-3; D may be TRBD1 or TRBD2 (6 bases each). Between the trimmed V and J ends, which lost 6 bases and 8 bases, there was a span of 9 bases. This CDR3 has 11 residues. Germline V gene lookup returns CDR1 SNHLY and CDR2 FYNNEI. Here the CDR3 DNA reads TGTGCCAGCAGGGAGGGGGGTACGCAGTATTTT. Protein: CASREGGTQYF.

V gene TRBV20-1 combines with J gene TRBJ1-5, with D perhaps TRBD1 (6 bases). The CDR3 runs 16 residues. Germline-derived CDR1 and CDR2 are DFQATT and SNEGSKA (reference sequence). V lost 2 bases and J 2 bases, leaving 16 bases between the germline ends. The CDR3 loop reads CSARLPTGPGNQPQHF. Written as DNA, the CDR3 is TGCAGTGCTAGACTCCCTACAGGGCCGGGCAATCAGCCCCAGCATTTT.

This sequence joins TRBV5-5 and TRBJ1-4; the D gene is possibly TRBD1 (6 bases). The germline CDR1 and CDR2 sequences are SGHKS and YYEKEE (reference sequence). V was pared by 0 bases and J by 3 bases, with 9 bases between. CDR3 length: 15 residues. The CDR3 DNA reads TGTGCCAGCAGCTTGGGGAGGACAGCTAATGAAAAACTGTTTTTT. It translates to CASSLGRTANEKLFF. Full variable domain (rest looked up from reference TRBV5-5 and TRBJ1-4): DAGVTQSPTHLIKTRGQQVTLRCSPISGHKSVSWYQQVLGQGPQFIFQYYEKEERGRGNFPDRFSARQFPNYSSELNVNALLLGDSALYLCASSLGRTANEKLFFGSGTQLSVL.

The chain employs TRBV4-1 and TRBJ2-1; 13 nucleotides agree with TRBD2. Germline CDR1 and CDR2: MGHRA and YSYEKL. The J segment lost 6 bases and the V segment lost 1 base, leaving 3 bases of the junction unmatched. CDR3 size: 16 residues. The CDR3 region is CASSQVGLAGVNEQFF. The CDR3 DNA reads TGCGCCAGCAGCCAAGTTGGACTAGCGGGGGTCAATGAGCAGTTCTTC.

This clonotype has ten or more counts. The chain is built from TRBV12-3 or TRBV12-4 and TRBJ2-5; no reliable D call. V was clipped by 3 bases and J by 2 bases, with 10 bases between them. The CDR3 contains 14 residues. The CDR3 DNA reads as TGTGCCAGCAGTTTCTGGGGTGAGCAAGAGACCCAGTACTTC. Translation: CASSFWGEQETQYF.

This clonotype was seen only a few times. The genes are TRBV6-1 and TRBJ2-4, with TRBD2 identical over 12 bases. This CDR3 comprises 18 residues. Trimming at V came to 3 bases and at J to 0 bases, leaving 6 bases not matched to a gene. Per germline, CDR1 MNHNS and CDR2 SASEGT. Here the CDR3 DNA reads TGTGCCAGCAGTGATTCCGGACTAGCGGGAATAGCCAAAAACATTCAGTACTTC. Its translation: CASSDSGLAGIAKNIQYF.

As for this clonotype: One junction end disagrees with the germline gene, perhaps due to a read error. The DNA of the CDR3 is TGTGCCACCAGTGATTTAGCTAGCGGCCTCTACGATGAGCAGTTCTTC. Its protein is CATSDLASGLYDEQFF. The chain couples TRBV24-1 to TRBJ2-1; 7 bases are a match to TRBD2. The CDR3 covers 16 residues. The germline CDR1 and CDR2 sequences are KGHDR and SFDVKD.

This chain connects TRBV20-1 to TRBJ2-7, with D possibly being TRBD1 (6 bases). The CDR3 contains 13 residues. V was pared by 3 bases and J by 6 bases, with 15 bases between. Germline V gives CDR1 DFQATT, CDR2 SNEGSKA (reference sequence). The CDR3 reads CSASTTGIGEQYF. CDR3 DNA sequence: TGCAGTGCTAGCACCACAGGGATTGGCGAGCAGTACTTC.

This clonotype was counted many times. CDR3 sequence reads: CASSAAGSLANEQFF. DNA of the CDR3: TGTGCCAGCAGCGCAGCGGGTTCGCTAGCGAATGAGCAGTTCTTC. This rearrangement joins TRBV9 to TRBJ2-1; weak D call: TRBD2 (6 bases). The CDR3 has 15 amino acids. Trimming removed 3 bases from V and 7 bases from J, with 17 bases in between. The germline V gene encodes CDR1 SGDLS and CDR2 YYNGEE.

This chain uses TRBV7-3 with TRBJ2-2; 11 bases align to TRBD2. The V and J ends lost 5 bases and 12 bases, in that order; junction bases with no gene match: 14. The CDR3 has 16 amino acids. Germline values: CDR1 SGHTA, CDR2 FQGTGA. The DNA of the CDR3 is TGTGCCAGCAGCCCCTCCGGGACTAGCGGCGGAGCCAAGCTGTTTTTT. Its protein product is CASSPSGTSGGAKLFF.

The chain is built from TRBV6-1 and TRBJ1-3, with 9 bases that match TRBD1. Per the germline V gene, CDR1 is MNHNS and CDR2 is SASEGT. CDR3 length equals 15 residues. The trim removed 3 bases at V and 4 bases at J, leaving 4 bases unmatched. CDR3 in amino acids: CASSEDRGPGNTIYF. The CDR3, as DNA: TGTGCCAGCAGTGAGGACAGGGGACCCGGAAACACCATATATTTT.

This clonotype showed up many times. The CDR3 loop reads CASSLWQDLVWPQHF. The CDR3 DNA follows: TGTGCCAGCAGTTTGTGGCAGGATCTAGTATGGCCCCAGCATTTT. The chain recombines TRBV12-3 or TRBV12-4 with TRBJ1-5; no clear D gene. The CDR3 length is 15 residues. The germline V and J ends were trimmed by 3 bases and 9 bases, with 18 bases remaining between them.

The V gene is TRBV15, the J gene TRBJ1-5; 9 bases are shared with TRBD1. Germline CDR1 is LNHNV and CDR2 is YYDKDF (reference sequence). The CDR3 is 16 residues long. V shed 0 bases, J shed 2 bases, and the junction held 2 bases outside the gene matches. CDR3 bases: TGTGCCACCAGCAGAGATTGGACAGGGGGCAATCAGCCCCAGCATTTT. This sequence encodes CATSRDWTGGNQPQHF.

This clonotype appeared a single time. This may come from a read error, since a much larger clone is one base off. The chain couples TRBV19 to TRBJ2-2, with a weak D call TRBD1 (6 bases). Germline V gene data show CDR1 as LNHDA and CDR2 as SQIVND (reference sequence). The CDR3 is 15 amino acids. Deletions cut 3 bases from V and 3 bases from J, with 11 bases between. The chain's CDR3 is CASSMKAGDTGELFF. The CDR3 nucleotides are TGTGCCAGTAGTATGAAGGCAGGGGACACCGGGGAGCTGTTTTTT. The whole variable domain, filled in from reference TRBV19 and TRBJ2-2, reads DGGITQSPKYLFRKEGQNVTLSCEQNLNHDAMYWYRQDPGQGLRLIYYSQIVNDFQKGDIAEGYSVSREKKESFPLTVTSAQKNPTAFYLCASSMKAGDTGELFFGEGSRLTVL.

The CDR3 DNA reads as TGTGCCAGCAGGACAGGGAACTCGAACAGGTCCACGCAGTATTTT. Amino acids: CASRTGNSNRSTQYF. This rearrangement joins TRBV2 to TRBJ2-3, with TRBD1 matching 7 bases. V lost 6 bases and J lost 9; bases outside the gene matches: 15. CDR3 size: 15 residues. The germline CDR1 and CDR2 sequences are SNHLY and FYNNEI.

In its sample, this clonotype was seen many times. CDR3 region: CASSLSGAQPQHF. CDR3 nucleotides: TGTGCCAGCAGTTTATCAGGTGCTCAGCCCCAGCATTTT. V gene TRBV12-3 or TRBV12-4 combines with J gene TRBJ1-5, with no clear D. This CDR3 has 13 residues. V was trimmed by 2 bases and J by 6 bases, leaving 8 bases between them.

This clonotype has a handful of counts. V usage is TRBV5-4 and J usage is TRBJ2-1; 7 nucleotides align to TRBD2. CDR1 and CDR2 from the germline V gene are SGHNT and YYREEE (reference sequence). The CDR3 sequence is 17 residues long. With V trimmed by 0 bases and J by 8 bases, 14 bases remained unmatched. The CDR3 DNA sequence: TGTGCCAGCAGCTTGGGGGGGGGGGGGATTGTTATCGATGAGCAGTTCTTC. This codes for CASSLGGGGIVIDEQFF.

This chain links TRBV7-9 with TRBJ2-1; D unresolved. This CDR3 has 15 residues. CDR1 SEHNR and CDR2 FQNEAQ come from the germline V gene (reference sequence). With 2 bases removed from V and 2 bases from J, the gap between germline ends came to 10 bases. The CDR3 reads CASSLFTNPYNEQFF. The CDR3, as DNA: TGTGCCAGCAGCTTATTTACAAACCCCTACAATGAGCAGTTCTTC.

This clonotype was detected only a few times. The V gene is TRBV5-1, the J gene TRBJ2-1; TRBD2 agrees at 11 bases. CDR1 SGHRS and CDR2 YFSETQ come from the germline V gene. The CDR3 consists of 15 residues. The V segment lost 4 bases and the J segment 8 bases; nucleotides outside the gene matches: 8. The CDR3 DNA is TGCGCCAGCAGCCCAGGACTAGCGGGTAATGATGAGCAGTTCTTC. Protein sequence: CASSPGLAGNDEQFF. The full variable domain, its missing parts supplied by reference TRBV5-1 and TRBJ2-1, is KAGVTQTPRYLIKTRGQQVTLSCSPISGHRSVSWYQQTPGQGLQFLFEYFSETQRNKGNFPGRFSGRQFSNSRSEMNVSTLELGDSALYLCASSPGLAGNDEQFFGPGTRLTVL.

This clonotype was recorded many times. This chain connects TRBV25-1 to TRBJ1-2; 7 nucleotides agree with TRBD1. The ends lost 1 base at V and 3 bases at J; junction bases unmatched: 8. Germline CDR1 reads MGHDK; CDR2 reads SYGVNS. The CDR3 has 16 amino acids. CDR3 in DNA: TGTGCCAGCAGTGAATGGGTGGTAGGGGGCCACTATGGCTACACCTTC. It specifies CASSEWVVGGHYGYTF.

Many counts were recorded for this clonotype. CDR3 sequence: CSARRRQGNYGYTF. CDR3 DNA sequence: TGCAGTGCTAGACGGCGACAGGGAAACTATGGCTACACCTTC. The chain links TRBV20-1 to TRBJ1-2, with 7 bases identical to TRBD1. The CDR3 runs 14 residues. V lost 2 bases, J lost 2 bases, and 5 bases stayed unmatched. Per germline, CDR1 DFQATT and CDR2 SNEGSKA (reference sequence).

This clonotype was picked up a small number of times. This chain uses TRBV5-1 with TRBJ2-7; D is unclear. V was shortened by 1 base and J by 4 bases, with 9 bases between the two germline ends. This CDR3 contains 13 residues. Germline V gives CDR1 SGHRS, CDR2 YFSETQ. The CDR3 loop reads CASSLSLAYEQYF. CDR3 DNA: TGCGCCAGCAGCTTGAGTCTTGCTTACGAGCAGTACTTC.

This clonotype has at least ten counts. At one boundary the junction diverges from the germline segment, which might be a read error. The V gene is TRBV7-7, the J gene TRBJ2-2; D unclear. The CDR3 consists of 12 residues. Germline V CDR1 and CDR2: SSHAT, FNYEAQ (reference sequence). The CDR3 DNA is TGTGCTAGCAGGAAGAACACCGGGGAGCTGTTTTTT. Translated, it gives CASRKNTGELFF.

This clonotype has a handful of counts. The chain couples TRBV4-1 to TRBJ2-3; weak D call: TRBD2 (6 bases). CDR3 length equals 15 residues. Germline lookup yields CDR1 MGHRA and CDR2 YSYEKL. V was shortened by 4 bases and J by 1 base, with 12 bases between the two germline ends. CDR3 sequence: CASSPRGGGTDTQYF. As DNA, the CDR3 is TGCGCCAGCAGCCCCCGAGGAGGGGGCACAGATACGCAGTATTTT.

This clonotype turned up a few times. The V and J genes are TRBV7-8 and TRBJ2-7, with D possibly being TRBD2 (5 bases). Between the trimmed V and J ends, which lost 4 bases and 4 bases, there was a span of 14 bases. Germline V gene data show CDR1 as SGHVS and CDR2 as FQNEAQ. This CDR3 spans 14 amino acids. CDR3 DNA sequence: TGTGCCAGCAGCTCCGACGGGGTTCCATACGAGCAGTACTTC. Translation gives CASSSDGVPYEQYF. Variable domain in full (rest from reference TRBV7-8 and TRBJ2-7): GAGVSQSPRYKVAKRGQDVALRCDPISGHVSLFWYQQALGQGPEFLTYFQNEAQLDKSGLPSDRFFAERPEGSVSTLKIQRTQQEDSAVYLCASSSDGVPYEQYFGPGTRLTVT.

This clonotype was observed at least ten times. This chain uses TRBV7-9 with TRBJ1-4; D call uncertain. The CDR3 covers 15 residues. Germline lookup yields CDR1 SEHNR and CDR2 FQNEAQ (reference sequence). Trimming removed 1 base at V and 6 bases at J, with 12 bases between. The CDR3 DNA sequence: TGTGCCAGCAGCTTAGTTCGGATAGGAGATGAAAAACTGTTTTTT. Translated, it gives CASSLVRIGDEKLFF.

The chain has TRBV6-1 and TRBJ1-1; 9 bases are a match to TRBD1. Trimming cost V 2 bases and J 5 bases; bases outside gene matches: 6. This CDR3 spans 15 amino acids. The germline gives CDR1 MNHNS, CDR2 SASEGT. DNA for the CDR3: TGTGCCAGCAGTGAAAGGACAGGGGTATTGACTGAAGCTTTCTTT. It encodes CASSERTGVLTEAFF.